Listed here are 28 T cell receptor beta chains from one sample, sequenced in a study of blood T cell repertoires in COVID-19. The data were produced by immunoSEQ multiplex PCR, yet TCRdb's version contains in-frame clones alone and is incomplete. Of some 180,000 clones in the sample, 82% are singletons; the top ten hold less than 5.5%. Sequenced sample: PBMCs or T cells enriched from blood (not recorded which). The receptors here all came from a woman aged 60-75 years with acute COVID-19.

This chain connects TRBV9 to TRBJ2-4, with D unresolved. V was cut by 1 base and J by 7 bases, with 12 bases left in between. This CDR3 comprises 14 residues. CDR1 is SGDLS and CDR2 is YYNGEE in the germline V gene. The DNA for the CDR3 is TGTGCCAGCAGCGTAAATTTCGGGTCGAACATTCAGTACTTC. As protein: CASSVNFGSNIQYF.

This clone was picked up a small number of times. V is TRBV3-1 (or the pseudogene TRBV3-2) and J is TRBJ2-1; the match to TRBD2 covers 7 bases. This CDR3 spans 16 amino acids. V was pared by 4 bases and J by 2 bases, with 8 bases of the junction left unmatched. Germline lookup yields CDR1 LGHDT and CDR2 YNNKEL (reference sequence). The CDR3 here is CASSPFWGRAYNEQFF. The CDR3 region has the DNA TGTGCCAGCAGCCCCTTTTGGGGGAGGGCCTACAATGAGCAGTTCTTC.

The V and J genes are TRBV7-9 and TRBJ1-1; 10 bases are shared with TRBD1. V trimming: 4 bases; J trimming: 6 bases; junction bases outside the gene matches: 5. The CDR3 totals 14 residues. CDR1 and CDR2 from the germline V gene are SEHNR and FQNEAQ (reference sequence). The CDR3 nucleotides read TGTGCCAGCAGCTCAAGGACAGGGGGGCCTGAAGCTTTCTTT. Residues: CASSSRTGGPEAFF.

This chain links TRBV5-1 with TRBJ2-1, with D perhaps TRBD1 (6 bases). The CDR3 has 15 amino acids. Trimming shortened V by 4 bases and J by 7 bases, and 18 bases separated the two germline ends. Germline CDR1 is SGHRS and CDR2 is YFSETQ. This CDR3 reads CASSLSVGTKNEQFF. The CDR3 DNA reads TGCGCCAGCAGCCTTAGTGTCGGGACAAAGAATGAGCAGTTCTTC.

The chain is built from TRBV7-9 and TRBJ2-7, with a tentative D call TRBD2 (7 bases). Deletions cut 5 bases from V and 3 bases from J, with 20 bases between. CDR3 size: 16 residues. Germline-derived CDR1 and CDR2 are SEHNR and FQNEAQ (reference sequence). The CDR3 is CASSGVDWGGLYEQYV. The CDR3 region has the DNA TGTGCCAGCAGCGGTGTGGATTGGGGGGGCCTCTACGAGCAGTACGTC.

The chain couples TRBV7-2 to TRBJ2-7; D is possibly TRBD1 (6 bases). From germline, CDR1 is SGHTA and CDR2 FQGNSA. V was shortened by 0 bases and J by 1 base, with 10 bases between the two germline ends. This CDR3 is built from 15 residues. The CDR3 loop reads CASSLAGTISYEQYF. The DNA for the CDR3 is TGTGCCAGCAGCTTAGCCGGGACAATTTCCTACGAGCAGTACTTC.

This clone has only a few counts. The chain combines TRBV2 with TRBJ2-7, with TRBD2 matching over 10 bases. The CDR3 is made up of 17 amino acids. Trimming at V came to 5 bases and at J to 0 bases, leaving 10 bases not matched to a gene. The germline CDR1 and CDR2 sequences are SNHLY and FYNNEI. The CDR3 region has the DNA TGTGCCAGCAGTCAGACATCTAGCGGGAGCGCCTCCTACGAGCAGTACTTC. This sequence encodes CASSQTSSGSASYEQYF.

V is TRBV19 and J is TRBJ1-2; 7 positions agree with TRBD1. The germline V gene encodes CDR1 LNHDA and CDR2 SQIVND (reference sequence). The J segment lost 4 bases and the V segment lost 6 bases, leaving 8 bases of the junction unmatched. This CDR3 comprises 14 residues. The CDR3 region has the DNA TGTGCCAGTAGCCAGACCGGGACAGTCTATGGCTACACCTTC. Translated: CASSQTGTVYGYTF.

The chain employs TRBV5-1 and TRBJ1-5; 7 nucleotides agree with TRBD1. The V segment lost 0 bases and the J segment 3 bases; nucleotides outside the gene matches: 3. Germline V gives CDR1 SGHRS, CDR2 YFSETQ. The CDR3 consists of 15 residues. CDR3 coding DNA: TGCGCCAGCAGCTTGGGACAGGGATACAATCAGCCCCAGCATTTT. Translating gives CASSLGQGYNQPQHF. Full variable domain (outside the CDR3, taken from reference TRBV5-1 and TRBJ1-5): KAGVTQTPRYLIKTRGQQVTLSCSPISGHRSVSWYQQTPGQGLQFLFEYFSETQRNKGNFPGRFSGRQFSNSRSEMNVSTLELGDSALYLCASSLGQGYNQPQHFGDGTRLSIL.

The chain links TRBV28 to TRBJ1-1; 10 nucleotides align to TRBD1. V lost 2 bases and J lost 3; bases outside the gene matches: 0. CDR1 and CDR2 (germline): MDHEN, SYDVKM. The CDR3 covers 14 residues. CDR3 residues: CASSLGTGDTEAFF. CDR3 bases: TGTGCCAGCAGTTTAGGGACAGGGGACACTGAAGCTTTCTTT.

This clone turned up a few times. The V gene is TRBV6-5, the J gene TRBJ2-1; 8 bases align to TRBD2. CDR3 size: 16 residues. V was pared by 4 bases and J by 2 bases, with 7 bases of the junction left unmatched. CDR1 and CDR2 from the germline V gene are MNHEY and SVGAGI. The CDR3 sequence: CASSSAGRAAYNEQFF. The DNA for the CDR3 is TGTGCCAGCAGTTCCGCCGGGAGGGCCGCCTACAATGAGCAGTTCTTC.

The CDR3 reads CASSIPSQGALLGYTF. In DNA, the CDR3 is TGTGCCAGTAGTATTCCTTCGCAGGGGGCTTTGCTTGGCTACACCTTC. The chain joins TRBV19 to TRBJ1-2; 8 bases are shared with TRBD1. After removal of 3 bases from V and 7 bases from J, the junction contained 13 bases not matched to a gene. The CDR3 is made up of 16 amino acids. The germline gives CDR1 LNHDA, CDR2 SQIVND (reference sequence).

The V gene is TRBV4-3, the J gene TRBJ2-3; the match to TRBD2 covers 8 bases. CDR1 is LGHNA, CDR2 YSLEER, per germline. The CDR3 consists of 17 residues. Trimming took 2 bases from V and 0 from J; bases not matched to a gene: 7. CDR3 residues: CASSQNPRGGSTDTQYF. In nucleotides, the CDR3 is TGCGCCAGCAGCCAAAACCCCCGGGGGGGTAGCACAGATACGCAGTATTTT.

In its sample, this clone was seen once. The chain carries TRBV29-1 and TRBJ1-3; TRBD1 is a possible D gene (6 bases). This CDR3 has 13 amino acids. V lost 4 bases to trimming and J lost 4 bases, with 11 bases between them. Germline-derived CDR1 and CDR2 are SQVTM and ANQGSEA. The CDR3 DNA sequence: TGCAGCGTTGCAGGGGATGGCGGAAACACCATATATTTT. Its protein is CSVAGDGGNTIYF.

The genes are TRBV27 and TRBJ2-7; possible D gene TRBD1, 6 bases. The CDR3 runs 13 residues. The V and J ends lost 10 bases and 2 bases respectively, with 15 bases between them. The germline V gene encodes CDR1 MNHEY and CDR2 SMNVEV (reference sequence). CDR3 in DNA: TGTGCCACCCGCCAAACAGGGCCCTACGAGCAGTACTTC. The encoded protein is CATRQTGPYEQYF.

The chain joins TRBV12-3 or TRBV12-4 to TRBJ2-5, with TRBD1 matching over 11 bases. The trim removed 6 bases at V and 7 bases at J, leaving 4 bases unmatched. The CDR3 extends over 13 amino acids. Written as DNA, the CDR3 is TGTGCCAGCAGCTGGGGACAGGGGGGGACCCAGTACTTC. Protein: CASSWGQGGTQYF.

Only one count was recorded for this clone. The genes are TRBV24-1 and TRBJ2-1; 10 positions match TRBD2. Germline V gene data show CDR1 as KGHDR and CDR2 as SFDVKD. J lost 5 bases, V lost 3 bases, and 12 bases had no gene match. This CDR3 comprises 18 residues. The DNA for the CDR3 is TGTGCCACCAGTGATCCCGGGTCTAGCGGGAGAGCTAACAATGAGCAGTTCTTC. It codes for CATSDPGSSGRANNEQFF.

The chain is built from TRBV27 and TRBJ2-5, with 12 bases that match TRBD2. CDR1 MNHEY and CDR2 SMNVEV come from the germline V gene (reference sequence). Trimming took 6 bases from V and 5 from J; bases not matched to a gene: 13. CDR3 length: 17 residues. In nucleotides, the CDR3 is TGTGCCAGCAGCCATTGGCTAGCGGGGGGGCCCAGGGAGACCCAGTACTTC. Residues: CASSHWLAGGPRETQYF.

The rearrangement uses TRBV7-8 and TRBJ2-1; 7 positions agree with TRBD2. Trimming at V came to 5 bases and at J to 10 bases, leaving 17 bases not matched to a gene. The CDR3 runs 16 residues. CDR1 is SGHVS and CDR2 is FQNEAQ in the germline V gene. The CDR3 loop is CASSGEWASGLREQFF. DNA for the CDR3: TGTGCCAGCAGCGGGGAATGGGCTAGCGGCCTTCGCGAGCAGTTCTTC.

This sequence joins TRBV6-5 and TRBJ2-3; 7 bases fit TRBD2. The CDR3 runs to 15 residues. Germline-derived CDR1 and CDR2 are MNHEY and SVGAGI. With 4 bases clipped from V and 0 bases from J, the junction kept 4 bases outside the gene matches. In DNA form, the CDR3 reads TGTGCCAGCAGTTCTAGCGGAACTAGCACAGATACGCAGTATTTT. Its protein product is CASSSSGTSTDTQYF.

CDR3 nucleotides: TGTGCCAGCCGGGACAGCTATAATTCACCCCTCCACTTT. It translates to CASRDSYNSPLHF. The chain couples TRBV19 to TRBJ1-6, with 7 bases matching TRBD1. The CDR3 is made up of 13 amino acids. Germline trimming cut 9 bases from V and 3 bases from J; bases unmatched to any gene: 2. CDR1 is LNHDA, CDR2 SQIVND, per germline (reference sequence). Drawing the rest from reference TRBV19 and TRBJ1-6, the complete variable domain is DGGITQSPKYLFRKEGQNVTLSCEQNLNHDAMYWYRQDPGQGLRLIYYSQIVNDFQKGDIAEGYSVSREKKESFPLTVTSAQKNPTAFYLCASRDSYNSPLHFGNGTRLTVT.

The V call is TRBV30, the J call TRBJ1-1, with D perhaps matching TRBD1 (5 bases). The V end lost 5 bases, the J end lost 0 bases, and 10 bases lay between the germline ends. CDR1 GTSNPN and CDR2 SVGIG come from the germline V gene (reference sequence). The CDR3 is 13 amino acids. The CDR3 region is CAWAKTVNTEAFF. In nucleotides, the CDR3 is TGTGCCTGGGCTAAGACAGTGAACACTGAAGCTTTCTTT.

In nucleotides, the CDR3 is TGTGCCAGCAGTTTGGGTGGAAGCGACTCCTACGAGCAGTACTTC. It specifies CASSLGGSDSYEQYF. The V and J genes are TRBV27 and TRBJ2-7; D remains ambiguous. Trimming shortened V by 3 bases and J by 0 bases, and 12 bases separated the two germline ends. This CDR3 region has 15 residues. CDR1 is MNHEY, CDR2 SMNVEV, per germline (reference sequence).

The rearrangement links TRBV7-9 to TRBJ2-7; 9 nucleotides agree with TRBD1. This CDR3 spans 13 amino acids. Germline trimming cut 5 bases from V and 3 bases from J; bases unmatched to any gene: 2. Germline-derived CDR1 and CDR2 are SEHNR and FQNEAQ (reference sequence). CDR3 region: CASSGDRVYEQYV. The DNA of the CDR3 is TGTGCCAGCAGCGGGGACAGGGTCTACGAGCAGTACGTC.

The chain carries TRBV19 and TRBJ1-2; D gene uncertain. Germline CDR1 reads LNHDA; CDR2 reads SQIVND (reference sequence). The CDR3 length is 13 residues. Deletions cut 6 bases from V and 2 bases from J, with 10 bases between. DNA of the CDR3: TGTGCCAGTAGACCGGAGGAGAACTATGGCTACACCTTC. This translates into CASRPEENYGYTF. The full variable domain, its missing parts supplied by reference TRBV19 and TRBJ1-2, is DGGITQSPKYLFRKEGQNVTLSCEQNLNHDAMYWYRQDPGQGLRLIYYSQIVNDFQKGDIAEGYSVSREKKESFPLTVTSAQKNPTAFYLCASRPEENYGYTFGSGTRLTVV.

The gene calls are TRBV30 and TRBJ2-2; TRBD2 aligns across 7 bases. The V gene's germline CDR1 is GTSNPN and CDR2 SVGIG (reference sequence). CDR3 length: 15 amino acids. The trim removed 3 bases at V and 2 bases at J, leaving 6 bases unmatched. The CDR3, as DNA: TGTGCCTGGAGGCCGGCGGGAGACAACACCGGGGAGCTGTTTTTT. Protein: CAWRPAGDNTGELFF.

The rearrangement joins TRBV27 to TRBJ2-7; the D gene is possibly TRBD1 (6 bases). This CDR3 has 15 residues. CDR1 and CDR2 (germline): MNHEY, SMNVEV (reference sequence). Trimming took off 0 bases at V and 4 bases at J, with 13 bases between the two ends. CDR3 amino acids: CASSLSWGQVYEQYF. The CDR3 DNA reads TGTGCCAGCAGTTTATCGTGGGGACAAGTTTACGAGCAGTACTTC.

The chain combines TRBV24-1 with TRBJ2-6, with no clear D. V lost 7 bases to trimming and J lost 0 bases, with 3 bases between them. The CDR3 is 13 amino acids. CDR1 and CDR2 (germline): KGHDR, SFDVKD. The CDR3 is CATSLSGANVLTF. The CDR3, as DNA: TGTGCCACCAGCCTCTCTGGGGCCAACGTCCTGACTTTC.